Shown below are 31 T cell receptor beta chains from a single sample sequenced in a study of T cell responses to AZD1222 COVID-19 vaccine. The table came from immunoSEQ multiplex PCR; TCRdb's copy has only in-frame clones and leaves some out. The data show more than 150,000 clones, about 92% seen once. Sequences were derived from peripheral blood, sampled on day 0 of AZD1222 vaccination. The receptor set was obtained from an adult in good health.

The chain combines TRBV5-1 with TRBJ1-2; weak D call: TRBD1 (5 bases). The V end lost 0 bases, the J end lost 7 bases, and 16 bases lay between the germline ends. The CDR3 loop spans 15 amino acids. Germline values: CDR1 SGHRS, CDR2 YFSETQ. The CDR3 here is CASSLESGGPRGYTF. CDR3 sequence (DNA): TGCGCCAGCAGCTTGGAGTCGGGGGGACCGCGTGGCTACACCTTC.

This clone occurred a few times. This chain links TRBV27 with TRBJ2-2; 10 nucleotides align to TRBD2. CDR1 and CDR2 from the germline V gene are MNHEY and SMNVEV (reference sequence). The CDR3 covers 17 residues. V dropped 6 bases and J dropped 6; count of bases not matched to a gene: 13. The CDR3 loop reads CASSNWGAGGLSGELFF. The CDR3 DNA reads as TGTGCCAGCAGCAATTGGGGAGCGGGAGGGCTCTCCGGGGAGCTGTTTTTT.

The chain uses TRBV3-1 (or the pseudogene TRBV3-2) and TRBJ2-3, with D possibly matching TRBD2 (6 bases). The CDR3 length is 19 residues. CDR1 LGHDT and CDR2 YNNKEL come from the germline V gene (reference sequence). Trimming removed 2 bases at V and 0 bases at J, with 21 bases between. In DNA, the CDR3 is TGTGCCAGCAGCCAAAGGGGACTTCTTACAGGAGGTAGCACAGATACGCAGTATTTT. Translation gives CASSQRGLLTGGSTDTQYF.

Of note for this clone: Because the CDR3 is missing its conserved closing phenylalanine or tryptophan, this is likely a read error. The DNA is left out, because the CDR3 cannot be placed on it with certainty; the CDR3 is given as TCRdb lists it. This chain joins TRBV7-8 and TRBJ1-3. The CDR3 extends over 9 residues, inclusive of both ends. CDR1 is SGHVS, CDR2 FQNEAQ, per germline. The CDR3 is CASSSGTVL.

The chain carries TRBV5-1 and TRBJ2-7; D is possibly TRBD1 (6 bases). This CDR3 comprises 12 residues. Germline V gene lookup returns CDR1 SGHRS and CDR2 YFSETQ. The CDR3 bases are TGCGCCAGCAGCCCCCTGGGGGCAGGGTTGGACGTC. Translating gives CASSPLGAGLDV.

The rearrangement links TRBV19 to TRBJ1-2, with 7 bases identical to TRBD1. The CDR3 has 13 amino acids. Germline CDR1 and CDR2: LNHDA and SQIVND (reference sequence). J was trimmed by 5 bases and V by 6 bases; bases with no gene match: 6. In nucleotides, the CDR3 is TGTGCCAGTAGCGTGACAGGGTCGTATGGCTACACCTTC. This codes for CASSVTGSYGYTF.

In DNA, the CDR3 is TGTGCCAGCAGCTTTTCCGATGCAGATACGCAGTATTTT. Translated, it gives CASSFSDADTQYF. The rearrangement uses TRBV11-2 and TRBJ2-3; no clear D. With 3 bases removed from V and 4 bases from J, the gap between germline ends came to 8 bases. This CDR3 contains 13 residues. The germline V gene encodes CDR1 SGHAT and CDR2 FQNNGV.

This chain joins TRBV7-2 and TRBJ1-2, with TRBD1 identical over 7 bases. The V gene end was trimmed by 5 bases and the J gene end by 0 bases; junction bases not matched to a gene: 9. The CDR3 extends over 16 amino acids. Germline CDR1 is SGHTA and CDR2 is FQGNSA. The CDR3 coding sequence is TGTGCCAGCAGCCTCACCCCGGGACAGTCTAACTATGGCTACACCTTC. This encodes CASSLTPGQSNYGYTF.

The chain combines TRBV4-1 with TRBJ1-5; TRBD1 is a possible D gene (5 bases). Per the germline V gene, CDR1 is MGHRA and CDR2 is YSYEKL. The length of the CDR3 is 17 residues. Trimming cost V 1 base and J 2 bases, with 15 bases left between them. The CDR3 loop is CASSQGGRGSGNQPQHF. The DNA for the CDR3 is TGCGCCAGCAGCCAAGGAGGACGGGGGTCGGGCAATCAGCCCCAGCATTTT.

The chain has TRBV29-1 and TRBJ2-6, with D possibly called TRBD1 or TRBD2 (6 bases each). Germline V gene data show CDR1 as SQVTM and CDR2 as ANQGSEA. The CDR3 has 18 residues. V was trimmed by 4 bases and J by 0 bases, leaving 19 bases between them. The CDR3 protein is CSVGGIGGSFSGANVLTF. In nucleotides, the CDR3 is TGCAGCGTTGGAGGTATAGGGGGGTCCTTCTCTGGGGCCAACGTCCTGACTTTC. Filled out from reference TRBV29-1 and TRBJ2-6, the complete variable domain reads SAVISQKPSRDICQRGTSLTIQCQVDSQVTMMFWYRQQPGQSLTLIATANQGSEATYESGFVIDKFPISRPNLTFSTLTVSNMSPEDSSIYLCSVGGIGGSFSGANVLTFGAGSRLTVL.

The CDR3 DNA is TGTGCCAGCAGCTTACTAGCGGGCATCACAGATACGCAGTATTTT. This translates into CASSLLAGITDTQYF. The chain recombines TRBV13 with TRBJ2-3, with 8 nucleotides matching TRBD2. Germline-derived CDR1 and CDR2 are PRHDT and FYEKMQ (reference sequence). Trimming cost V 2 bases and J 2 bases; bases outside gene matches: 3. The CDR3 consists of 15 residues.

The CDR3 nucleotides are TGCGCCAGCAGCCAAGATTGGGAGGGGGGATTGAATGAAAAACTGTTTTTT. It specifies CASSQDWEGGLNEKLFF. This chain joins TRBV4-1 and TRBJ1-4, with D maybe TRBD1 (6 bases). The CDR3 runs 17 residues. The V and J ends lost 0 bases and 5 bases respectively, with 16 bases between them. Germline CDR1 reads MGHRA; CDR2 reads YSYEKL.

The chain couples TRBV6-4 to TRBJ1-2, with unresolved D. CDR1 and CDR2 from the germline V gene are MRHNA and SNTAGT. V lost 2 bases, J lost 0 bases, and 10 bases lay in between. The CDR3 contains 15 residues. As DNA, the CDR3 is TGTGCCAGCAGTGACACAAACACTGCTAACTATGGCTACACCTTC. It codes for CASSDTNTANYGYTF.

The chain carries TRBV29-1 and TRBJ1-1; unclear D gene. V shed 0 bases and J shed 6 bases, with 8 bases lying between them. This CDR3 has 12 amino acids. Germline V gene sequence: CDR1 SQVTM, CDR2 ANQGSEA. The CDR3 bases are TGCAGCGTTGAAGATGGGTCACCTGAAGCTTTCTTT. Encoded protein: CSVEDGSPEAFF.

The chain links TRBV10-3 to TRBJ1-3, with TRBD1 matching over 8 bases. V lost 5 bases to trimming and J lost 1 base; unmatched junction nucleotides: 7. Germline CDR1 ENHRY, CDR2 SYGVKD. The CDR3 has 16 amino acids. In nucleotides, the CDR3 is TGTGCCATCAGTTGGACAGGGATAAGATCTGGAAACACCATATATTTT. Translating it yields CAISWTGIRSGNTIYF.

This sequence joins TRBV12-3 or TRBV12-4 and TRBJ1-1; D gene uncertain. CDR3 length: 13 amino acids. The V gene lost 0 bases and the J gene lost 4 bases, with 6 bases spanning the gap. In DNA, the CDR3 is TGTGCCAGCAGTTTAGCGTCATTCACTGAAGCTTTCTTT. This encodes CASSLASFTEAFF.

The chain joins TRBV7-9 to TRBJ1-1, with D possibly matching TRBD1 (6 bases). V lost 4 bases and J 3 bases, leaving 21 bases between the germline ends. CDR3 length equals 17 residues. Per germline, CDR1 SEHNR and CDR2 FQNEAQ (reference sequence). DNA of the CDR3: TGTGCCAGCAGCTACCCGGGACTCGAAAGGGGGGACACTGAAGCTTTCTTT. This codes for CASSYPGLERGDTEAFF.

The rearrangement links TRBV6-5 to TRBJ2-2, with a tentative D call TRBD2 (5 bases). This CDR3 has 14 amino acids. Germline lookup yields CDR1 MNHEY and CDR2 SVGAGI. Between the trimmed V and J ends, which lost 7 bases and 5 bases, there was a span of 14 bases. The CDR3 DNA follows: TGTGCCAGCACCCGGGAACCTGCTACCGGGGAGCTGTTTTTT. Encoded protein: CASTREPATGELFF.

V gene TRBV19 combines with J gene TRBJ2-5; TRBD2 matches at 9 bases. J was trimmed by 8 bases and V by 5 bases; bases with no gene match: 12. Looked up from germline, CDR1 is LNHDA and CDR2 is SQIVND (reference sequence). CDR3 length: 15 residues. The CDR3 loop reads CASSGSGLAGRTQYF. The CDR3 DNA is TGTGCCAGTAGTGGGTCGGGACTAGCTGGGCGTACCCAGTACTTC.

The chain employs TRBV3-1 (or the pseudogene TRBV3-2) and TRBJ2-3, with 11 positions matching TRBD2. V lost 1 base and J lost 7; bases outside the gene matches: 10. Per germline, CDR1 LGHDT and CDR2 YNNKEL (reference sequence). This CDR3 has 17 residues. The CDR3 loop reads CASSQASRTSGSYTQYF. The CDR3 bases are TGTGCCAGCAGCCAAGCGTCCCGGACTAGCGGGTCATATACGCAGTATTTT.

The J gene is TRBJ1-5, the V gene TRBV19; a weak D match, TRBD1 (5 bases). Trimming took 9 bases from V and 3 from J, leaving 15 bases between them. The germline CDR1 and CDR2 sequences are LNHDA and SQIVND (reference sequence). The CDR3 sequence is 14 residues long. CDR3 loop: CASISGGTNQPQHF. The CDR3 nucleotides are TGTGCCAGCATCTCGGGGGGGACCAATCAGCCCCAGCATTTT.

The chain employs TRBV13 and TRBJ2-7; D is unresolved. The germline V gene has CDR1 PRHDT and CDR2 FYEKMQ (reference sequence). Trimming removed 6 bases from V and 1 base from J, with 16 bases in between. The CDR3 covers 15 residues. The CDR3 DNA reads TGTGCCAGCAGGACCACCGGAGCGAATTCCTACGAGCAGTACTTC. This sequence encodes CASRTTGANSYEQYF.

The J gene is TRBJ2-1, the V gene TRBV11-2; TRBD2 aligns across 11 bases. CDR3 length: 12 residues. Germline V lookup: CDR1 SGHAT, CDR2 FQNNGV. The CDR3 region has the DNA TGTGCGACTAGCGGGGAATACAATGAGCAGTTCTTC. Translated: CATSGEYNEQFF.

The V call is TRBV28, the J call TRBJ1-3; D is unclear. With 3 bases removed from V and 1 base from J, the gap between germline ends came to 13 bases. Germline V gene sequence: CDR1 MDHEN, CDR2 SYDVKM. The CDR3 length is 16 residues. CDR3 in amino acids: CASSLLAGGSGNTIYF. CDR3 DNA: TGTGCCAGCAGTTTGTTAGCCGGAGGGTCTGGAAACACCATATATTTT.

This rearrangement joins TRBV6-1 to TRBJ1-6; D is uncertain. With 2 bases removed from V and 5 bases from J, the gap between germline ends came to 13 bases. Germline V gives CDR1 MNHNS, CDR2 SASEGT. The CDR3 is 16 amino acids. The CDR3 loop reads CASSEIAPVNNSPLHF. The CDR3 DNA reads TGTGCCAGCAGTGAAATAGCCCCGGTTAATAATTCACCCCTCCACTTT.

The chain is built from TRBV7-2 and TRBJ1-5, with 7 bases fitting TRBD1. This CDR3 contains 14 residues. The V segment lost 5 bases and the J segment 8 bases; nucleotides outside the gene matches: 9. CDR1 is SGHTA and CDR2 is FQGNSA in the germline V gene. The CDR3 coding sequence is TGTGCCAGCAGCCCCACAGGGGCAAGGGAGCCCCAGCATTTT. It yields the protein CASSPTGAREPQHF.

The chain has TRBV6-5 and TRBJ2-1; no clear D. V lost 5 bases, J lost 7 bases, and 18 bases lay in between. CDR1 MNHEY and CDR2 SVGAGI come from the germline V gene. The CDR3 contains 15 residues. Here the CDR3 DNA reads TGTGCCAGCAGTCTCGGTGGCACACTTGAAAATGAGCAGTTCTTC. Its protein is CASSLGGTLENEQFF.

The gene calls are TRBV11-1 and TRBJ1-2; the D is unclear. This CDR3 contains 13 residues. CDR1 SGHAT and CDR2 FQDESV come from the germline V gene (reference sequence). V lost 6 bases to trimming and J lost 8 bases, with 16 bases between them. CDR3 nucleotide sequence: TGTGCCAGCAGTCTCGACGGCCTCGGAGGCTACACCTTC. This translates into CASSLDGLGGYTF.

The chain couples TRBV12-5 to TRBJ2-3; 9 nucleotides align to TRBD2. This CDR3 is built from 14 residues. The germline V gene has CDR1 LGHNT and CDR2 FRNRAP. The J segment lost 6 bases and the V segment lost 7 bases, leaving 8 bases of the junction unmatched. The CDR3 loop is CASAIAGAGDTQYF. CDR3 sequence (DNA): TGTGCTAGTGCCATAGCGGGGGCCGGGGATACGCAGTATTTT. Together with reference TRBV12-5 and TRBJ2-3, the CDR3 gives the full variable domain: DARVTQTPRHKVTEMGQEVTMRCQPILGHNTVFWYRQTMMQGLELLAYFRNRAPLDDSGMPKDRFSAEMPDATLATLKIQPSEPRDSAVYFCASAIAGAGDTQYFGPGTRLTVL.

This chain links TRBV28 with TRBJ2-3; 12 nucleotides align to TRBD2. Germline V gives CDR1 MDHEN, CDR2 SYDVKM. This CDR3 comprises 18 residues. V shed 2 bases and J 4 bases; nucleotides not matched to a gene: 10. CDR3 protein: CASSLGATSGGWADTQYF. CDR3 in DNA: TGTGCCAGCAGTTTAGGGGCGACTAGCGGGGGTTGGGCAGATACGCAGTATTTT. Using reference TRBV28 and TRBJ2-3 for the parts outside the CDR3, the full variable domain is DVKVTQSSRYLVKRTGEKVFLECVQDMDHENMFWYRQDPGLGLRLIYFSYDVKMKEKGDIPEGYSVSREKKERFSLILESASTNQTSMYLCASSLGATSGGWADTQYFGPGTRLTVL.

The V gene is TRBV5-1, the J gene TRBJ1-1; 8 positions agree with TRBD1. This CDR3 contains 13 residues. Germline CDR1 is SGHRS and CDR2 is YFSETQ. Trimming cost V 3 bases and J 7 bases; bases outside gene matches: 5. The DNA of the CDR3 is TGCGCCAGCAGCTCCAGGGGGCAGTTTGAAGCTTTCTTT. It translates to CASSSRGQFEAFF.